The T cell receptor (beta chain) under discussion was sequenced for a study of control samples from healthy donors and cancer patients (TCRdb year 2020). A distance of 13 bases separates the germline ends of V and J, which lose 6 bases and 3 bases respectively. The germline V gene encodes CDR1 SGHDT and CDR2 YYEEEE. Inclusive of the bounding cysteine and phenylalanine, the CDR3 is 13 residues long. The CDR3 DNA has 39 bases and is translated from base 1. On this clone itself: Its antigen is not yet known. Base quality data are lacking; no much larger clone is found one base away.

Libraries were built with the immunoSEQ multiplex PCR assay. In TCRdb, the immuneACCESS table is reduced to in-frame sequences with V and J assigned. These tables do not hold every clone; where another copy was compared, an unresolved V gene accounts for under half, and the others remain unexplained. This sample lists 75,000 to 90,000 clones; around 85% were detected once. The ten most abundant clones make up about 2.1% of the sample. Sequenced input: blood. The origin of this receptor is a woman between 40 and 55 years old in good health. The V and J segments used are TRBV5-6 and TRBJ2-7, with no confidently assigned D gene. Read as DNA, the sequence is TGTGCCAGCAACCTCTGGAGTAACTACGAGCAGTACTTC. Translation gives CASNLWSNYEQYF.